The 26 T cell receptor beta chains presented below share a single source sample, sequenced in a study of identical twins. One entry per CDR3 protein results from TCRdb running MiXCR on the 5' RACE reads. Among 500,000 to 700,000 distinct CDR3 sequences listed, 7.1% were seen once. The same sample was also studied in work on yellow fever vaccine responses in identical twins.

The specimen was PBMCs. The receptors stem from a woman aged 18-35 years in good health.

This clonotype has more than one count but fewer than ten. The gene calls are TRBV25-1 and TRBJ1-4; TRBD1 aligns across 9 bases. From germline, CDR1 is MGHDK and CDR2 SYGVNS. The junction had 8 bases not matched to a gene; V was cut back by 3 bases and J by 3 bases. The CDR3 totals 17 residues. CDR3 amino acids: CASSEWDRAPSNEKLFF. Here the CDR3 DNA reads TGTGCCAGCAGTGAGTGGGACAGGGCACCTTCTAATGAAAAACTGTTTTTT.

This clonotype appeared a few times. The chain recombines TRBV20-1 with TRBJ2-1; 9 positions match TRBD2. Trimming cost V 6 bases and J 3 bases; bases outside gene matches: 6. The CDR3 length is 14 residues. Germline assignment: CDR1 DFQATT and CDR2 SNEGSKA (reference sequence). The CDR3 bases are TGCAGTGCGATACTAGCGGGCAACTACAATGAGCAGTTCTTC. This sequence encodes CSAILAGNYNEQFF.

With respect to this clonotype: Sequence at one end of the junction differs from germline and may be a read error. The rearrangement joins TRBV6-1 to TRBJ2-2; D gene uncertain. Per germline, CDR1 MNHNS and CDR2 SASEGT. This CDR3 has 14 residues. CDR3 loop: CASSKAPYTGELFF. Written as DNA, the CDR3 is TGTGCCAGCAGTAAAGCCCCCTACACCGGGGAGCTGTTTTTT.

The CDR3 DNA follows: TGTGCCAGCAGCCCACCCGGGACTACCCCTCGGGAGCAGTACTTC. It yields the protein CASSPPGTTPREQYF. The chain joins TRBV14 to TRBJ2-7; 7 bases fit TRBD2. Germline-derived CDR1 and CDR2 are SGHDN and FVKESK. This CDR3 contains 15 residues. The junction had 13 bases not matched to a gene; V was cut back by 4 bases and J by 7 bases.

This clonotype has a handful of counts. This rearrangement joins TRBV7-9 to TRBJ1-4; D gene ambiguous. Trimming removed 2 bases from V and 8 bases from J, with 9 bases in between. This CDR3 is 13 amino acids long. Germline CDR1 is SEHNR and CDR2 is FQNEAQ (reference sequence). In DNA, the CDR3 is TGTGCCAGCAGCTTACGGCGCCCGGAAAAACTGTTTTTT. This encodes CASSLRRPEKLFF.

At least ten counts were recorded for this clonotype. CDR3 nucleotides: TGTGCCAGCAGCTTCGGGCCCTTGGAGACCCAGTACTTC. Protein: CASSFGPLETQYF. The V and J genes are TRBV7-9 and TRBJ2-5; D unresolved. Per germline, CDR1 SEHNR and CDR2 FQNEAQ (reference sequence). This CDR3 has 13 residues. Between the trimmed V and J ends, which lost 3 bases and 5 bases, there was a span of 10 bases.

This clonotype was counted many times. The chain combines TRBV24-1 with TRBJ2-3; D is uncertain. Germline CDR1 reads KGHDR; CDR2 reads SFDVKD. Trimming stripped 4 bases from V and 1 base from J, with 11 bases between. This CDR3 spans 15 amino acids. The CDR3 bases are TGTGCCACCAGTGACCTCCTTCGGGGCACAGATACGCAGTATTTT. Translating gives CATSDLLRGTDTQYF.

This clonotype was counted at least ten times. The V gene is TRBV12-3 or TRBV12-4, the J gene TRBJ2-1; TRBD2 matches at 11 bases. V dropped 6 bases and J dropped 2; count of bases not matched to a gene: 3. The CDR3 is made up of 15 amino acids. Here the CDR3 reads CASSPSGRTYNEQFF. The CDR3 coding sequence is TGTGCCAGCAGCCCTAGCGGGAGGACCTACAATGAGCAGTTCTTC.

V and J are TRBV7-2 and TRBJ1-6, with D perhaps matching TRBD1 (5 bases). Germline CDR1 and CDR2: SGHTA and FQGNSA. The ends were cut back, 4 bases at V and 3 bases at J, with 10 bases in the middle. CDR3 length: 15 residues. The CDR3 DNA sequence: TGTGCCAGCAGCTCGGGGGGGATCTATAATTCACCCCTCCACTTT. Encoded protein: CASSSGGIYNSPLHF.

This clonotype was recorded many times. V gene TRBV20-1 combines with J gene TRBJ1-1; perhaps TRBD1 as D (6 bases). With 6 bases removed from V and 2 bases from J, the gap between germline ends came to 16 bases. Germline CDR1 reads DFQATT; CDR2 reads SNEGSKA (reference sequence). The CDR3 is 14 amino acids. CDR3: CSAASGTPNTEAFF. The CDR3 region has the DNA TGCAGTGCGGCCTCCGGGACACCAAACACTGAAGCTTTCTTT.

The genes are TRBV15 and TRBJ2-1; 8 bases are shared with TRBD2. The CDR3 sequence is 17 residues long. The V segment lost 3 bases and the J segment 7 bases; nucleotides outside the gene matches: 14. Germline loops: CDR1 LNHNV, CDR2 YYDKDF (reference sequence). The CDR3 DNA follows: TGTGCCACCAGCAGTCCCCGGGGGGGATGGGCGGAAAATGAGCAGTTCTTC. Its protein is CATSSPRGGWAENEQFF.

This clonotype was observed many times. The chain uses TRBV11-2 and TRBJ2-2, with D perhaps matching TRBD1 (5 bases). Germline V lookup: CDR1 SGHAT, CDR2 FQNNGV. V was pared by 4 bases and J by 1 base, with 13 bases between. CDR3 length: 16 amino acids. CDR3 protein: CASSSWGRENTGELFF. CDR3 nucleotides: TGTGCCAGCAGCTCTTGGGGCAGGGAGAACACCGGGGAGCTGTTTTTT.

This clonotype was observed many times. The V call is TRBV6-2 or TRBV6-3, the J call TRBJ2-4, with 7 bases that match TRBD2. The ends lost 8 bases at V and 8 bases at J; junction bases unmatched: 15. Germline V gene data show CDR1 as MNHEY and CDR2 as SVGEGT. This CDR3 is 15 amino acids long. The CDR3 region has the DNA TGTGCCAGCCTTCAAAGGGACCGCCGGGGGGACATTCAGTACTTC. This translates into CASLQRDRRGDIQYF.

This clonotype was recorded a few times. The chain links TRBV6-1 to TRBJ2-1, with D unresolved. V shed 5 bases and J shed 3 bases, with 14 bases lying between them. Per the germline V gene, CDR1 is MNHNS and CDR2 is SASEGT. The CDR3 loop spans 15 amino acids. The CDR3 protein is CASSTPTRLYNEQFF. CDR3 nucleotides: TGTGCCAGCAGTACCCCTACGAGGCTCTACAATGAGCAGTTCTTC.

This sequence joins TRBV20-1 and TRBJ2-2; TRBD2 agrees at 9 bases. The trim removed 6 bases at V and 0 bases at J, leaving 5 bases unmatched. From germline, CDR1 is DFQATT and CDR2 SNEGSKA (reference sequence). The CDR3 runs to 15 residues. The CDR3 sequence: CSAPLAGPNTGELFF. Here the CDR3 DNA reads TGCAGTGCACCTCTAGCGGGACCGAACACCGGGGAGCTGTTTTTT.

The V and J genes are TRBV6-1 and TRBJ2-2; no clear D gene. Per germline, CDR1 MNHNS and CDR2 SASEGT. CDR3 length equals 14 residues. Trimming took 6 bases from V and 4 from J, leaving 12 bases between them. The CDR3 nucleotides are TGTGCCAGCAGCCACGTACCGGGCACCGGGGAGCTGTTTTTT. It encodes CASSHVPGTGELFF.

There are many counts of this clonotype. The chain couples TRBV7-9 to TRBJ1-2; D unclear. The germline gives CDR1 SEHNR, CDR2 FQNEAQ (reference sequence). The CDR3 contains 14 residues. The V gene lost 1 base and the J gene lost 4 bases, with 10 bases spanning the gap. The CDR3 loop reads CASSLDLGSYGYTF. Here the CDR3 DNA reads TGTGCCAGCAGCTTAGATCTCGGATCCTATGGCTACACCTTC.

CDR3 nucleotide sequence: TGTGCCAGCCTTACAGGGGACGGCGCTGAAGCTTTCTTT. Its translation is CASLTGDGAEAFF. The V and J genes are TRBV2 and TRBJ1-1; 7 positions match TRBD1. Germline loops: CDR1 SNHLY, CDR2 FYNNEI. The CDR3 totals 13 residues. J lost 6 bases, V lost 8 bases, and 9 bases had no gene match.

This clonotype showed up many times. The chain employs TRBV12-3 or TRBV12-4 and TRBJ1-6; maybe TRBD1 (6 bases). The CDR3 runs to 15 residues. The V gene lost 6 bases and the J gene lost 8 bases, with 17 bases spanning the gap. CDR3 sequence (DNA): TGTGCCAGCAGAAACACCGGGACAATTGATTCACCCCTCCACTTT. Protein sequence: CASRNTGTIDSPLHF.

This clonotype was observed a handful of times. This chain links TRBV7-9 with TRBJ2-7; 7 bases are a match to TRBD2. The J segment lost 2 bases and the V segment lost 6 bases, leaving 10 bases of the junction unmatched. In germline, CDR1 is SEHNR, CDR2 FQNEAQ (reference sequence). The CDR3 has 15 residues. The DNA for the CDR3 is TGTGCCAGCAGTCCCCTAACTAGCGCAGCCTACGAGCAGTACTTC. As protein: CASSPLTSAAYEQYF.

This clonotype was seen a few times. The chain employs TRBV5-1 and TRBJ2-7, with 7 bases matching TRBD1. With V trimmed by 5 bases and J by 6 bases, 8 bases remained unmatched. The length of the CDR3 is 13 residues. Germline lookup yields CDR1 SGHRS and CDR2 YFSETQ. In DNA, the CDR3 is TGCGCCAGCAGTTTTCCTTCAGGGGGCGAGCAGTACTTC. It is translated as CASSFPSGGEQYF.

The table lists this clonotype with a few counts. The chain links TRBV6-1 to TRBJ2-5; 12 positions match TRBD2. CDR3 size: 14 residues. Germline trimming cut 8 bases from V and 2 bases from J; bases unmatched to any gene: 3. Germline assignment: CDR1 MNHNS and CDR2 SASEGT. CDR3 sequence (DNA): TGTGCCAGCCAACTAGCGGGGGGACAAGAGACCCAGTACTTC. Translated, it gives CASQLAGGQETQYF.

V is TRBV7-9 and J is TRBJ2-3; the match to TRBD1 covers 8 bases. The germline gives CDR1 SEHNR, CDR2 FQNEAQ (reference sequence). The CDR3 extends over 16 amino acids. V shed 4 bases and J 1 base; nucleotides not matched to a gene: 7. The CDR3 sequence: CASSSDRVRGTDTQYF. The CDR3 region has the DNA TGTGCCAGCAGCTCGGACAGGGTGAGGGGCACAGATACGCAGTATTTT.

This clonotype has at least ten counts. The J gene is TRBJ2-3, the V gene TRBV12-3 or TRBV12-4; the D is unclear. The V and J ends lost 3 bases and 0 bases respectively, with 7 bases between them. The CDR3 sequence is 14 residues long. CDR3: CASSLMRSTDTQYF. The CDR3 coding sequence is TGTGCCAGCAGTTTGATGAGGAGCACAGATACGCAGTATTTT.

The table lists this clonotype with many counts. The CDR3 nucleotides read TGCAGCGTTGGTAGCGGGCCCACAGATACGCAGTATTTT. It codes for CSVGSGPTDTQYF. J is TRBJ2-3 and V is TRBV29-1, with 7 bases lining up with TRBD2. The junction had 3 bases not matched to a gene; V was cut back by 4 bases and J by 2 bases. The CDR3 is 13 residues long. Germline V CDR1 and CDR2: SQVTM, ANQGSEA.

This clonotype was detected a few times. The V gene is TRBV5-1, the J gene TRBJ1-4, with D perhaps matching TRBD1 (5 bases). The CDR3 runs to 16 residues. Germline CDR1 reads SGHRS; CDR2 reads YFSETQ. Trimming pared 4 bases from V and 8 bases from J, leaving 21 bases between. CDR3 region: CASSPPRGGEQEKLFF. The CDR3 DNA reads TGCGCCAGCAGCCCCCCTCGTGGGGGGGAGCAGGAAAAACTGTTTTTT.